The 29 T cell receptor beta chains below come from one sample, sequenced in a study of shared clonotypes between healthy human individuals. TCRdb's copy holds only in-frame clones and misses some; the assay was immunoSEQ multiplex PCR. Seen here are about 730,000 clones, about two thirds observed once, and the top ten hold more than 1.5%. Sequences were obtained from memory CD4+ T cells sorted from blood. Described subset: CD45RA-negative fraction. The receptors were gathered from a woman aged 25 to 39 in good health.

The V gene is TRBV6-1, the J gene TRBJ2-2; D is possibly TRBD1 (5 bases). The CDR3 spans 14 residues. The germline V gene encodes CDR1 MNHNS and CDR2 SASEGT. The germline V and J ends were trimmed by 6 bases and 4 bases, with 12 bases remaining between them. This CDR3 reads CASSKDRLTGELFF. The CDR3 DNA reads TGTGCCAGCAGCAAAGACAGACTCACCGGGGAGCTGTTTTTT.

This clone was counted between two and nine times. The rearrangement links TRBV28 to TRBJ2-7; a possible D gene is TRBD2 (6 bases). Germline V gene data show CDR1 as MDHEN and CDR2 as SYDVKM. This CDR3 spans 14 amino acids. Trimming cost V 7 bases and J 9 bases, with 22 bases left between them. DNA of the CDR3: TGTGCCAGCACCCCGGGACTCCGGATCGCGGGGCAGTACTTC. It specifies CASTPGLRIAGQYF.

The rearrangement uses TRBV2 and TRBJ1-1, with D perhaps TRBD1 (6 bases). The CDR3 totals 14 residues. The V end lost 6 bases, the J end lost 3 bases, and 14 bases lay between the germline ends. CDR1 and CDR2 (germline): SNHLY, FYNNEI. The CDR3 loop is CASSFQGRDTEAFF. DNA for the CDR3: TGTGCCAGCAGCTTCCAGGGGCGGGACACTGAAGCTTTCTTT.

The rearrangement uses TRBV10-3 and TRBJ2-3; D assignment may be TRBD1 or TRBD2 (5 bases each). Germline V CDR1 and CDR2: ENHRY, SYGVKD. Between the trimmed V and J ends, which lost 6 bases and 1 base, there was a span of 11 bases. The CDR3 spans 14 residues. The CDR3 nucleotides are TGTGCCATCAGCAGCCGGGACGGCACAGATACGCAGTATTTT. It specifies CAISSRDGTDTQYF.

V and J are TRBV19 and TRBJ2-7; D is possibly TRBD2 (6 bases). V was shortened by 4 bases and J by 3 bases, with 22 bases between the two germline ends. This CDR3 has 17 residues. Per the germline V gene, CDR1 is LNHDA and CDR2 is SQIVND (reference sequence). The CDR3 region is CASSNQAGHVISYEQYF. The CDR3 DNA follows: TGTGCCAGTAGTAATCAAGCGGGCCACGTAATAAGCTACGAGCAGTACTTC.

The chain joins TRBV2 to TRBJ2-5, with D perhaps TRBD1 or TRBD2 (5 bases each). Looked up from germline, CDR1 is SNHLY and CDR2 is FYNNEI. Trimming removed 6 bases from V and 5 bases from J, with 10 bases in between. The CDR3 extends over 12 amino acids. This CDR3 is CASRDSGETQYF. In DNA, the CDR3 is TGTGCCAGCAGGGACTCAGGGGAGACCCAGTACTTC.

As for this clone: A much larger clone lies a single base off, so this may be a read error. Other DNA sequences in the sample encode the same CDR3. The chain employs TRBV20-1 and TRBJ1-1; D uncertain. This CDR3 is built from 11 residues. Germline V gene lookup returns CDR1 DFQATT and CDR2 SNEGSKA (reference sequence). V was shortened by 5 bases and J by 3 bases, with 7 bases between the two germline ends. The CDR3 here is CSADRDTEAFF. In nucleotides, the CDR3 is TGCAGTGCTGACCGGGACACTGAAGCTTTCTTT.

The chain recombines TRBV7-9 with TRBJ2-5, with D possibly called TRBD1 or TRBD2 (6 bases each). CDR1 SEHNR and CDR2 FQNEAQ come from the germline V gene (reference sequence). The CDR3 is made up of 14 amino acids. Trimming took off 1 base at V and 9 bases at J, with 15 bases between the two ends. CDR3: CASSLDGGPGAQYF. The CDR3 region has the DNA TGTGCCAGCAGCTTAGATGGGGGGCCCGGGGCCCAGTACTTC.

The chain has TRBV4-1 and TRBJ1-1; D call uncertain. The CDR3 is 15 amino acids. Trimming took off 2 bases at V and 4 bases at J, with 14 bases between the two ends. Germline CDR1 MGHRA, CDR2 YSYEKL. The CDR3 DNA sequence: TGCGCCAGCAGCCAATCCTTTGTGCGGGGCACTGAAGCTTTCTTT. It codes for CASSQSFVRGTEAFF.

V gene TRBV6-6 combines with J gene TRBJ2-4, with 15 nucleotides matching TRBD2. Germline CDR1 reads MNHNY; CDR2 reads SVGAGI (reference sequence). V trimming: 0 bases; J trimming: 6 bases; junction bases outside the gene matches: 0. The CDR3 sequence is 16 residues long. This CDR3 reads CASSYSGLAGGNIQYF. For the CDR3, the DNA is TGTGCCAGCAGTTACTCGGGACTAGCGGGAGGAAACATTCAGTACTTC.

The J gene is TRBJ1-6, the V gene TRBV30, with a weak D call TRBD1 (5 bases). Germline values: CDR1 GTSNPN, CDR2 SVGIG (reference sequence). With 2 bases removed from V and 10 bases from J, the gap between germline ends came to 15 bases. The CDR3 extends over 14 amino acids. CDR3: CAWSPVGARSPLHF. Here the CDR3 DNA reads TGTGCCTGGAGTCCCGTCGGGGCGCGCTCACCCCTCCACTTT.

The rearrangement links TRBV19 to TRBJ2-6; 8 bases align to TRBD1. With 5 bases clipped from V and 0 bases from J, the junction kept 6 bases outside the gene matches. This CDR3 contains 17 residues. Germline assignment: CDR1 LNHDA and CDR2 SQIVND (reference sequence). In DNA, the CDR3 is TGTGCCAGTAGTCATGCCAGGGGGCTCTCTGGGGCCAACGTCCTGACTTTC. It encodes CASSHARGLSGANVLTF. Full variable domain (remainder filled in from reference TRBV19 and TRBJ2-6): DGGITQSPKYLFRKEGQNVTLSCEQNLNHDAMYWYRQDPGQGLRLIYYSQIVNDFQKGDIAEGYSVSREKKESFPLTVTSAQKNPTAFYLCASSHARGLSGANVLTFGAGSRLTVL.

This chain links TRBV9 with TRBJ1-1, with 8 bases identical to TRBD1. Per germline, CDR1 SGDLS and CDR2 YYNGEE. V lost 7 bases to trimming and J lost 3 bases; unmatched junction nucleotides: 5. This CDR3 contains 13 residues. The CDR3 reads CASGQGLHTEAFF. CDR3 nucleotides: TGTGCCAGCGGACAGGGCCTACACACTGAAGCTTTCTTT.

The chain recombines TRBV5-5 with TRBJ1-5, with D unclear. The CDR3 has 15 amino acids. The V gene's germline CDR1 is SGHKS and CDR2 YYEKEE (reference sequence). The germline V and J ends were trimmed by 4 bases and 4 bases, with 15 bases remaining between them. The chain's CDR3 is CASSQGFTPNQPQHF. DNA for the CDR3: TGTGCCAGCAGCCAAGGATTTACGCCAAATCAGCCCCAGCATTTT.

This sequence joins TRBV10-3 and TRBJ1-1; D might be TRBD1 (5 bases). Trimming shortened V by 9 bases and J by 9 bases, and 23 bases separated the two germline ends. The CDR3 totals 14 residues. CDR1 and CDR2 from the germline V gene are ENHRY and SYGVKD. Written as DNA, the CDR3 is TGTGCCATAATGAACCACCAGGGTGGCGGTAAAGCTTTCTTT. Translation: CAIMNHQGGGKAFF.

The gene calls are TRBV6-1 and TRBJ2-5, with 11 bases identical to TRBD1. The CDR3 consists of 15 residues. The germline CDR1 and CDR2 sequences are MNHNS and SASEGT. V shed 3 bases and J 5 bases; nucleotides not matched to a gene: 5. The CDR3 sequence: CASSERTGGFETQYF. DNA of the CDR3: TGTGCCAGCAGTGAGAGGACAGGGGGCTTTGAGACCCAGTACTTC.

This clone was counted only a few times. The chain couples TRBV2 to TRBJ2-7; TRBD1 aligns across 9 bases. There are 13 residues in the CDR3. J lost 5 bases, V lost 5 bases, and 4 bases had no gene match. Germline loops: CDR1 SNHLY, CDR2 FYNNEI. CDR3 protein: CASSRDRVNEQYF. The CDR3 DNA sequence: TGTGCCAGCAGTAGGGACAGGGTTAACGAGCAGTACTTC.

The CDR3 nucleotides are TGCAGCGTTTACGGGACAGGGGATGGTAGCGGGAAGTATAATGAGCAGTTCTTC. As protein: CSVYGTGDGSGKYNEQFF. The chain joins TRBV29-1 to TRBJ2-1; 10 bases agree with TRBD1. Germline assignment: CDR1 SQVTM and CDR2 ANQGSEA. This CDR3 is built from 18 residues. V was clipped by 5 bases and J by 7 bases; unmatched bases: 20.

The V gene is TRBV28, the J gene TRBJ2-2; D gene uncertain. The CDR3 length is 13 residues. V lost 7 bases and J lost 1, with 7 bases in between. The germline gives CDR1 MDHEN, CDR2 SYDVKM. The CDR3 coding sequence is TGTGCCAGCATCCAGAGGAACACCGGGGAGCTGTTTTTT. It is translated as CASIQRNTGELFF.

V usage is TRBV11-2 and J usage is TRBJ2-7; D not certain. The CDR3 runs 14 residues. CDR1 is SGHAT and CDR2 is FQNNGV in the germline V gene. Deletions cut 0 bases from V and 1 base from J, with 7 bases between. CDR3 nucleotide sequence: TGTGCCAGCAGCTTAGATTCTTTATCCTACGAGCAGTACTTC. Residues: CASSLDSLSYEQYF.

This clone has just one count. This chain's CDR3 is CASSPLSVGDTQYF. The CDR3 DNA reads as TGTGCCAGTAGTCCCTTAAGCGTCGGGGATACGCAGTATTTT. The chain recombines TRBV19 with TRBJ2-3; D remains unclear. The CDR3 contains 14 residues. Trimming removed 5 bases from V and 6 bases from J, with 15 bases in between. Germline-derived CDR1 and CDR2 are LNHDA and SQIVND (reference sequence).

The rearrangement links TRBV6-5 to TRBJ1-1; a possible D gene is TRBD1 (5 bases). CDR3 size: 14 residues. Trimming left V 4 bases short and J 1 base short, with 10 bases between. The germline gives CDR1 MNHEY, CDR2 SVGAGI. This chain's CDR3 is CASSSQQGNTEAFF. The CDR3 DNA reads as TGTGCCAGCAGTTCCCAGCAGGGGAACACTGAAGCTTTCTTT.

The V gene is TRBV29-1, the J gene TRBJ2-5, with 7 positions matching TRBD2. V lost 4 bases to trimming and J lost 2 bases; unmatched junction nucleotides: 7. This CDR3 has 14 amino acids. CDR1 and CDR2 (germline): SQVTM, ANQGSEA. The CDR3 sequence is CSVVPSGVQETQYF. The CDR3, as DNA: TGCAGCGTTGTCCCTAGCGGAGTACAAGAGACCCAGTACTTC.

The sample holds a few counts of this clone. The chain links TRBV7-9 to TRBJ2-3, with D uncertain. The CDR3 contains 13 residues. Germline CDR1 reads SEHNR; CDR2 reads FQNEAQ (reference sequence). Trimming shortened V by 4 bases and J by 4 bases, and 9 bases separated the two germline ends. The CDR3 region is CASSSPVPDTQYF. The CDR3 nucleotides are TGTGCCAGCAGCTCCCCTGTCCCAGATACGCAGTATTTT. The full variable domain, its missing parts supplied by reference TRBV7-9 and TRBJ2-3, is DTGVSQNPRHKITKRGQNVTFRCDPISEHNRLYWYRQTLGQGPEFLTYFQNEAQLEKSRLLSDRFSAERPKGSFSTLEIQRTEQGDSAMYLCASSSPVPDTQYFGPGTRLTVL.

This clone was seen a handful of times. The chain links TRBV5-4 to TRBJ1-2, with TRBD1 matching 9 bases. The germline CDR1 and CDR2 sequences are SGHNT and YYREEE (reference sequence). The V gene end was trimmed by 3 bases and the J gene end by 8 bases; junction bases not matched to a gene: 8. The CDR3 has 14 residues. The CDR3 here is CASSWTGDSEGYTF. CDR3 in DNA: TGTGCCAGCAGCTGGACAGGGGATTCAGAAGGCTACACCTTC.

The rearrangement joins TRBV5-4 to TRBJ2-7; D is unresolved. Germline V gene data show CDR1 as SGHNT and CDR2 as YYREEE (reference sequence). The CDR3 is made up of 15 amino acids. Trimming removed 1 base from V and 5 bases from J, with 16 bases in between. The CDR3 region is CASSLQASLTHEQYF. CDR3 DNA: TGTGCCAGCAGCTTGCAGGCTAGTCTTACCCACGAGCAGTACTTC.

This clone occurred a few times. The same CDR3 arises from other DNA sequences in this sample as well. The chain recombines TRBV7-9 with TRBJ1-3; D is perhaps TRBD1 (5 bases). Trimming left V 0 bases short and J 3 bases short, with 12 bases between. Germline CDR1 reads SEHNR; CDR2 reads FQNEAQ (reference sequence). This CDR3 region has 16 residues. Written as DNA, the CDR3 is TGTGCCAGCAGCTTAGCACAGCCAGGGAGTGGAAACACCATATATTTT. Translated, it gives CASSLAQPGSGNTIYF.

The rearrangement links TRBV19 to TRBJ1-1, with a tentative D call TRBD1 (5 bases). The CDR3 has 16 amino acids. Trimming took 7 bases from V and 0 from J, leaving 18 bases between them. Germline V gene data show CDR1 as LNHDA and CDR2 as SQIVND (reference sequence). The CDR3 loop is CASKSGLSGMNTEAFF. In DNA form, the CDR3 reads TGTGCCAGTAAATCGGGACTCTCGGGCATGAACACTGAAGCTTTCTTT.

Note on this clone: Other DNA sequences in the same sample also yield this CDR3. The chain links TRBV19 to TRBJ2-3; 12 nucleotides match TRBD2. With V trimmed by 1 base and J by 3 bases, 2 bases remained unmatched. The CDR3 covers 16 residues. Germline V CDR1 and CDR2: LNHDA, SQIVND (reference sequence). CDR3 protein: CASSIGGTSGTDTQYF. The CDR3 coding sequence is TGTGCCAGTAGTATAGGCGGGACTAGCGGGACAGATACGCAGTATTTT.